This paragraph reports one T cell receptor (beta chain). Its antigen is not identified. Healthy Caucasian individuals from Russia aged about 6 to 90 were enrolled as donors. The germline gives CDR1 SGHRS, CDR2 YFSETQ. The CDR3 runs to 14 residues. With V trimmed by 4 bases and J by 3 bases, 6 bases remained unmatched. The data stem from a study of blood T cells in healthy people across ages. Study results and caveats: A roughly linear age-dependent decrease characterized TCR beta diversity per million T cells.

A second PCR of 7 to 11 cycles used a sample-barcoded 5' primer and a J-beta primer mix. Each cDNA molecule, via a template-switch adaptor with 12 random nucleotides, was tagged. The yield of each sample was at least 3 million CDR3-containing paired-end reads. MiXCR, run by TCRdb on the 5' RACE reads, gives a single entry per CDR3 protein. Found here are some 320,000 distinct CDR3 sequences, around 27% of them singletons; the top ten hold roughly 28%. Sequencing used blood. The clonotype originates from a woman in her seventies in good health. The rearrangement uses TRBV5-1 and TRBJ2-7; TRBD1 agrees at 8 bases. CDR3: CASSLNGQGYEQYF. The CDR3 nucleotides read TGCGCCAGCAGCCTGAACGGACAGGGCTACGAGCAGTACTTC.